This entry describes one TCR beta chain. This sample was included in a study of somatic mutations in cytotoxic T cells in rheumatoid arthritis. Measured with immunoSEQ multiplex PCR; TCRdb has only the in-frame clones, and not every one. The sample consists of roughly 16,000 clones, 60% to 85% of them appearing once. Trimming at V came to 0 bases and at J to 4 bases, leaving 3 bases not matched to a gene. In germline, CDR1 is MNHEY, CDR2 SVGAGI. The CDR3 has 15 amino acids. The chain combines TRBV6-5 with TRBJ2-1; 7 nucleotides match TRBD1. Sequenced material: CD8+ T cells sorted from blood. This sequence originates from an adult with rheumatoid arthritis. The CDR3 DNA reads as TGTGCCAGCAGTTACTCGATGGGACAGTACAATGAGCAGTTCTTC. Its translation is CASSYSMGQYNEQFF.